The rows below give T cell receptor beta chains drawn from one sample of a study of T cells in Graves' hyperthyroidism and ophthalmopathy. TCRdb itself ran the multiplex PCR reads through MiXCR, one entry per CDR3 protein. The sample records around 340,000 distinct CDR3 sequences, roughly 15% being singletons. The sequencing sample was made of blood. The source is a man aged 30 to 45 with Graves' hyperthyroidism. The CDR3 runs from the conserved cysteine through the conserved F or W. The order of the fields is V gene, clone size, CDR3 protein. Clone size is shown for a subset of rows, as once, few, many or a class of expanded clone.

TRBV12-3/TRBV12-4	many	CASRNLAGEDESTDTQYF
TRBV28	many	CASSFTGFLPGGYTF
TRBV4-1	many	CASSQEAWQAYNEQFF
TRBV29-1	once	CSVEAEGTSGIDTQYF
TRBV9	NA	CASSVDTDGITNEKLFF
TRBV30	NA	CAWSTGAAGYEQYF
TRBV28	many	CASSSPGPTTEAFF
TRBV20-1	NA	CSVKGGPTGTSGSYNEQFF
TRBV28	many	CASSLQEGAEAFF
TRBV5-1	many	CASSLRSGQVANEQFF
TRBV19	NA	CASSWGPDTGELFF
TRBV28	many	CASSAGDTDEKLFF
TRBV11-2	many	CASSGIRTDTQYF
TRBV11-2	few	CASSPAGLGAFF
TRBV12-3/TRBV12-4	many	CASSWDRGNQPQHF
TRBV9	many	CASSPQTSNTEAFF
TRBV7-6	NA	CASSFKGAGAGELFF
TRBV30	many	CAWSYQTGRVNEQFF
TRBV5-1	many	CASSINPTSGSNEQFF
TRBV27	many	CASSLWGGGGADTQYF
TRBV3-1	many	CASSSGRAIDTQYF
TRBV10-3	many	CAISGLAANEQFF